A single TCR beta chain is shown here with its context. Its specific antigen is unknown. No clone much larger than this one lies a single base away; base qualities are absent. This specimen comes from a study of shared clonotypes between healthy human individuals (dated by TCRdb to between 2020 and 2021). Describing the broader study: The cohort included a few men and two women between 18 and 49 years of age. Per donor, three plates each were used for CD4 naive and CD4 memory, two for CD8 naive, and one for CD8 memory. To estimate repertoire size and how much clonotype sharing occurs between individuals, the study deeply sequenced the blood TCR repertoires of about 5 healthy adults. Different laboratories and diverse techniques were used to prepare libraries and sequence TCR repertoires, to increase sequencing depth and limit assay-specific biases. Per donor, leukapheresis produced somewhere between about 0.94 and 10 billion PBMCs.

The germline V gene (reference sequence) gives CDR1 as SEHNR and CDR2 as FQNEAQ. V and J are truncated by 5 bases and 5 bases respectively, leaving an intervening sequence of 13 bases. Measured from the cysteine to the phenylalanine, the CDR3 is 14 residues long. Only CDR3 DNA is held: 42 bases, read in frame from base 1. Paper-wide results and their limitations: Based on pairwise subsampling, the degree of clonotype sharing among donors was expected to be affected by sequencing depth. The genetic and exposure-history diversity represented was limited by the small number of donors. Rarefaction of sorted-subset datasets indicated incomplete sequencing despite the large sequencing depth. Sampling was limited to blood, and TCR repertoires in tissue likely differ from TCR repertoires in blood. Clonotypes shared by all four sorted-subset donors showed higher generation probabilities than non-shared clonotypes. Across a handful of donors, around 5.4% of naive CD4, roughly 3.5% of naive CD8, about 2.3% of memory CD4, and approximately 0.4% of memory CD8 clonotypes were shared. Naive subsets generally had larger estimated clonotype richness than memory subsets.

TCR CDR3 regions were amplified from genomic DNA by multiplex PCR using the deep immunoSEQ assay. Extracted genomic DNA from each cell subset was distributed evenly across all wells of several immunoSEQ 96-well plates, and each plate was treated as a replicate. For sorted subsets, each replicate PCR was loaded with roughly 200 ng genomic DNA, equivalent to about 30,000 T cell genomes. Purified libraries were measured with a Qubit 3.0 fluorometer, size-checked on a Bioanalyzer 2100, and measured again with the KAPA Library Quantification kit. A separate single-read 150-cycle Illumina NextSeq 550 flow cell was used to sequence each immunoSEQ 96-well plate. The study's own analysis went as follows. Because the immunoSEQ output included only junctional sequences and no quality scores, the filtering could not be the same as the filtering used for full-length reads. To assign V/J genes and CDR3, sequences were annotated using PyIR, a Python wrapper for IgBLAST v1.9, with IMGT germline references. Any read was removed if the V/J assignment was weak (E-value above 1e-6), the CDR3 was missing, or the read contained stop codons, out-of-frame junctions, or ambiguous translated residues. V3J clonotypes were defined by identical inferred V gene, J gene, and CDR3 amino acid sequence. Percentage overlap between repertoires was calculated by dividing the number of shared unique clonotypes by the size of the smaller repertoire. RTK rarefaction, the Chao1 estimator, and Recon v2.1 estimates of unobserved clonotypes were used to assess repertoire richness. For all TCRbeta clonotypes obtained by the gDNA method from a handful of donors, generation probabilities were computed with OLGA. The clones in this table, taken by TCRdb from immuneACCESS, are in-frame only. Not every clone is retained; where verified, under half of the shortfall comes from an unresolved V gene, and the cause of the rest is unknown. V and J calls and clone size follow that table, whereas D and trimming were derived from the DNA. A total of hundreds of thousands of clones appear in this sample, approximately 96% of them only once. The top ten clones comprise approximately 0.1% of the sample.

CD8 naive samples consisted of CD45RO-negative cells that were positively selected for CCR7, yielding a CD45RA+CCR7+ population without TemRA cells. The donors were healthy, HIV-negative adults who had no recently reported acute infections or vaccinations. All donors were Caucasian adults living in Nashville, Tennessee, USA. After blood collection by leukapheresis, PBMCs were isolated using Ficoll-Histopaque density gradient centrifugation and then cryopreserved in the vapor phase of liquid nitrogen. Analytical flow cytometry was used to check the purity and quantity of each magnetically sorted T cell population. Each sorted fraction had its genomic DNA isolated and then quantified by UV absorbance on a Nanodrop 2000c.

What was sequenced was naive CD8+ T cells sorted from blood. In light of the paper, this sample's cell subset or site label describes: CD45RA+CCR7+. This chain is built from TRBV7-9 and TRBJ2-1, with the D gene uncertain. The receptor was isolated from a woman aged 25 to 45 in good health. The nucleotide sequence reads as follows: TGTGCCAGCAGCCCCGTAGACCGAGACAATGAGCAGTTCTTC. Its translation reads: CASSPVDRDNEQFF.